This is a list of T cell receptor beta chains from one sample in a study of cytomegalovirus exposure and HLA in healthy donors. Here immunoSEQ multiplex PCR was the method, and the copy in TCRdb shows in-frame clones only, minus some. This table holds 180,000 or so clones, around three quarters found once. The sample taken for sequencing was PBMCs. The receptors stem from a woman aged 30 to 39 in good health and CMV-seronegative. CDR3s include the opening cysteine and the closing phenylalanine or tryptophan. D genes are given only for firm matches. A row's size may be missing; if present it is once, few, many or a size class.

TRBV6-1	TRBJ2-3	TRBD2	NA	CASFKRDSTDTQYF	TGTGCCAGCTTTAAGCGGGATAGCACAGATACGCAGTATTTT
TRBV9	TRBJ2-1	TRBD2	NA	CASSSPSPGGEQFF	TGTGCCAGCAGCTCCCCTAGCCCGGGAGGTGAGCAGTTCTTC
TRBV29-1	TRBJ2-3	TRBD2	NA	CSASSSGNTQYF	TGCAGCGCATCGTCTAGCGGTAATACGCAGTATTTT
TRBV29-1	TRBJ2-1	TRBD1	NA	CSAGQYYNEQFF	TGCAGCGCGGGACAGTATTACAATGAGCAGTTCTTC
TRBV5-4	TRBJ2-7	NA	NA	CASSLRQVDEQYF	TGTGCCAGCAGCTTACGACAGGTCGACGAGCAGTACTTC
TRBV25-1	TRBJ2-5	TRBD1	NA	CASSDDRGQETQYF	TGTGCCAGCAGTGACGACAGGGGACAAGAGACCCAGTACTTC
TRBV29-1	TRBJ2-3	TRBD2	NA	CSGRGTSGIGTDTQYF	TGCAGCGGGAGGGGGACTAGCGGAATTGGCACAGATACGCAGTATTTT
TRBV4-1	TRBJ1-5	NA	once	CASSPGRGNQPQHF	TGCGCCAGCAGCCCTGGGCGGGGGAATCAGCCCCAGCATTTT
TRBV5-1	TRBJ2-1	NA	once	CASSLTVSYNEQFF	TGCGCCAGCAGCTTGACAGTGTCCTACAATGAGCAGTTCTTC
TRBV5-1	TRBJ2-3	TRBD2	NA	CASRWGLAGGPRDTQYF	TGCGCCAGCAGATGGGGACTAGCGGGGGGCCCTAGGGATACGCAGTATTTT
TRBV6-4	TRBJ2-3	NA	NA	CASSDGGASTDTQYF	TGTGCCAGCAGTGATGGGGGGGCTAGCACAGATACGCAGTATTTT
TRBV5-1	TRBJ2-2	NA	NA	CASSLAGYTGELFF	TGCGCCAGCAGCTTGGCGGGATACACCGGGGAGCTGTTTTTT
TRBV18	TRBJ1-2	NA	NA	CASSPGVGANYGYTF	TGTGCCAGCTCACCAGGGGTCGGGGCTAACTATGGCTACACCTTC
TRBV9	TRBJ2-3	TRBD2	NA	CASSVTSGDTQYF	TGTGCCAGCAGCGTCACTAGCGGTGATACGCAGTATTTT
TRBV6-4	TRBJ2-2	NA	few	CASSEEGAHGELFF	TGTGCCAGCAGTGAGGAGGGGGCTCACGGGGAGCTGTTTTTT
TRBV9	TRBJ1-3	NA	few	CASRQGLGGNTIYF	TGTGCCAGCCGGCAGGGATTAGGTGGAAACACCATATATTTT
TRBV2	TRBJ2-1	NA	few	CASRQIPRGNEQFF	TGTGCCAGCAGACAGATCCCGAGAGGGAATGAGCAGTTCTTC
TRBV7-8	TRBJ1-6	TRBD1	NA	CASSSTGQGNSPLHF	TGTGCCAGCAGCAGCACAGGACAGGGAAATTCACCCCTCCACTTT
TRBV21-1	TRBJ1-6	NA	NA	CASSTGGCSPLHF	TGTGCCAGCAGCACGGGGGGCTGTTCACCCCTCCACTTT
TRBV7-3	TRBJ2-2	TRBD1	NA	CASRVDRGAGELFF	TGTGCCAGCAGGGTGGACAGGGGGGCCGGGGAGCTGTTTTTT
TRBV18	TRBJ1-2	NA	NA	CASSLSVDSTYGYTF	TGTGCCAGCTCACTGTCGGTTGACAGCACTTATGGCTACACCTTC
TRBV5-6	TRBJ2-7	NA	NA	CASRGGGTHEQYF	TGTGCCAGCAGGGGGGGAGGGACACACGAGCAGTACTTC
TRBV5-1	TRBJ2-2	TRBD2	NA	CASSKLAGLNTGELFF	TGCGCCAGCAGCAAACTAGCGGGTCTGAACACCGGGGAGCTGTTTTTT
TRBV29-1	TRBJ2-7	TRBD2	NA	CSASGRLAAYEQYF	TGCAGCGCTTCCGGGAGACTAGCTGCCTACGAGCAGTACTTC
TRBV2	TRBJ1-2	NA	NA	CASTYAPGMGGYTF	TGTGCCAGCACCTACGCCCCCGGGATGGGGGGCTACACCTTC
TRBV10-1	TRBJ1-5	NA	NA	CASSDGLDQPQHF	TGCGCCAGCAGTGATGGGCTTGATCAGCCCCAGCATTTT
TRBV9	TRBJ2-5	TRBD1	NA	CASSVEDRYQETQYF	TGTGCCAGCAGCGTAGAGGACAGGTACCAAGAGACCCAGTACTTC
TRBV14	TRBJ2-2	NA	NA	CASSQVGGSGFTGELFF	TGTGCCAGCAGCCAAGTCGGTGGCTCAGGGTTCACCGGGGAGCTGTTTTTT
TRBV7-8	TRBJ2-3	TRBD2	NA	CASSPLAGGSTDTQYF	TGTGCCAGCAGCCCGTTAGCGGGAGGGAGCACAGATACGCAGTATTTT
TRBV6-5	TRBJ1-1	TRBD1	NA	CASSYGTGVGTEAFF	TGTGCCAGCAGTTACGGGACAGGGGTTGGGACTGAAGCTTTCTTT
TRBV7-9	TRBJ2-1	TRBD1	NA	CASSLIGTGYNEQFF	TGTGCCAGCAGCTTAATAGGGACAGGCTACAATGAGCAGTTCTTC
TRBV5-4	TRBJ1-2	NA	NA	CASSSTVYGYTF	TGTGCCAGCAGCTCGACAGTCTATGGCTACACCTTC
TRBV11-2	TRBJ1-5	NA	NA	CASSPTGPSNQPQHF	TGTGCCAGCAGCCCTACAGGGCCAAGCAATCAGCCCCAGCATTTT
TRBV7-2	TRBJ1-5	NA	NA	CASSLVGPEWGQPQHF	TGTGCCAGCAGCTTAGTGGGGCCTGAATGGGGTCAGCCCCAGCATTTT
TRBV4-3	TRBJ1-1	NA	NA	CASRNTEKKAFF	TGCGCCAGCAGAAATACAGAGAAAAAAGCTTTCTTT
TRBV7-2	TRBJ2-7	NA	NA	CASSLAVKGGRVLYEQYF	TGTGCCAGCAGCTTAGCGGTCAAGGGAGGTCGCGTTCTGTACGAGCAGTACTTC
TRBV6-6	TRBJ2-7	NA	NA	CASSYAGSSYEQYF	TGTGCCAGCAGTTATGCTGGGAGCTCCTACGAGCAGTACTTC
TRBV7-8	TRBJ2-1	NA	once	CASSLGLIGGRSYNEQFF	TGTGCCAGCAGCTTAGGGTTAATCGGCGGGCGGTCCTACAATGAGCAGTTCTTC
TRBV4-2	TRBJ2-7	NA	NA	CASSQLVDGAKGHEQYF	TGTGCCAGCAGCCAACTCGTGGACGGAGCGAAGGGGCACGAGCAGTACTTC
TRBV9	TRBJ2-5	NA	NA	CASSPLPSQETQYF	TGTGCCAGCAGCCCTCTTCCTAGCCAAGAGACCCAGTACTTC
TRBV6-5	TRBJ2-3	NA	NA	CASTPTPEGTDTQYF	TGTGCCAGCACCCCAACCCCGGAGGGGACAGATACGCAGTATTTT
TRBV5-4	TRBJ2-7	TRBD1	NA	CASTPGTGAYEQYF	TGTGCCAGCACCCCCGGGACAGGGGCCTACGAGCAGTACTTC
TRBV6-6	TRBJ2-7	NA	NA	CASSRQFKQYF	TGTGCCAGCAGCAGACAGTTTAAGCAGTACTTC
TRBV27	TRBJ2-7	TRBD2	NA	CASSPSSGGVSYEQYF	TGTGCCAGCAGTCCCTCTAGCGGGGGGGTTAGTTACGAGCAGTACTTC
TRBV5-1	TRBJ1-1	NA	NA	CASSLDGRNTEAFF	TGCGCCAGCAGCTTGGATGGCAGGAACACTGAAGCTTTCTTT
TRBV5-6	TRBJ2-7	TRBD1	NA	CASSNDLDRGVGEQYF	TGTGCCAGCAGCAACGACCTGGACAGGGGGGTTGGGGAGCAGTACTTC
TRBV7-3	TRBJ2-2	NA	NA	CASSFSGGGAGTGELFF	TGTGCCAGCAGTTTTTCTGGAGGGGGGGCTGGGACCGGGGAGCTGTTTTTT
TRBV5-1	TRBJ1-3	NA	NA	CASSFSGTSGNTIYF	TGCGCCAGCAGCTTTTCCGGGACATCTGGAAACACCATATATTTT
TRBV19	TRBJ2-2	TRBD2	NA	CASSFRGLAGDTGELFF	TGTGCCAGTAGTTTTCGGGGACTAGCGGGGGACACCGGGGAGCTGTTTTTT